This T cell receptor (beta chain) derives from a study of CD8 T cells in Susac syndrome. Trimming cost V 8 bases and J 4 bases, with 11 bases left between them. CDR1 is SNHLY, CDR2 FYNNEI, per germline. The CDR3 consists of 12 residues. RNA, at about 0.45 to 1 ug, was reverse transcribed with random hexamers. Each CDR3 protein is one row after TCRdb ran MiXCR on the immunoSEQ multiplex PCR reads. The profile shows 110,000 or so distinct CDR3 sequences, roughly 93% of them singletons. CD8+ and CD4+ T cells were negatively isolated; TEMRA cells were FACS-enriched. This clonotype appeared a single time. This sequence was found in a human donor with multiple sclerosis. Sequenced sample: CD4+ T cells from PBMCs. The chain employs TRBV2 and TRBJ1-2; possible D gene TRBD1, 6 bases. The CDR3 protein is CASGGQGYGYTF. The CDR3 bases are TGTGCCAGCGGGGGGCAGGGCTATGGCTACACCTTC.